These T cell receptor beta chains were read from a single sample in a study of shared clonotypes between healthy human individuals. Assay used: immunoSEQ multiplex PCR; TCRdb lists only in-frame clones, some missing. The repertoire holds roughly 2,000,000 clones, with 85% to 95% as singletons. The material sequenced was naive CD8+ T cells sorted from blood. Receptor source: a man between 18 and 29 years old in good health. Both conserved end residues are part of each CDR3. Each record gives: J gene, V gene, clone size, D gene, CDR3 DNA, CDR3 protein. The D gene is left open where the match is weak. Some rows mark clone size as missing; the rest say once, few, many or name a class of expanded clone.

j_gene: TRBJ1-4
v_gene: TRBV30
abundance: .
d_gene: .
CDR3nt: TGTGCCTGGAGTGGGGTATCTAATGAAAAACTGTTTTTT
CDR3aa: CAWSGVSNEKLFF

j_gene: TRBJ1-3
v_gene: TRBV7-9
abundance: .
d_gene: TRBD1
CDR3nt: TGTGCCAGTTCCCAGGGGGACGGAAACACCATATATTTT
CDR3aa: CASSQGDGNTIYF

j_gene: TRBJ2-1
v_gene: TRBV29-1
abundance: .
d_gene: .
CDR3nt: TGCAGCGCCCGGGGATCGTCCCCCAATGAGCAGTTCTTC
CDR3aa: CSARGSSPNEQFF

j_gene: TRBJ2-1
v_gene: TRBV7-9
abundance: .
d_gene: .
CDR3nt: TGTGCCAGCAGCTTAGAGATTGGGGGCCCCTACAATGAGCAGTTCTTC
CDR3aa: CASSLEIGGPYNEQFF

j_gene: TRBJ1-1
v_gene: TRBV28
abundance: once
d_gene: TRBD1
CDR3nt: TGTGCCAGCAATCCGGGACAGGGGGTGGCTGAAGCTTTCTTT
CDR3aa: CASNPGQGVAEAFF

j_gene: TRBJ2-2
v_gene: TRBV5-4
abundance: .
d_gene: TRBD2
CDR3nt: TGTGCCAGCAGCTGGTACGGGGGGGCCATCGGGGAGCTGTTTTTT
CDR3aa: CASSWYGGAIGELFF

j_gene: TRBJ2-1
v_gene: TRBV10-2
abundance: .
d_gene: TRBD1
CDR3nt: TGCGCCAGCAGTGAACACGGACAGGGTAGTGGGGAGCAGTTCTTC
CDR3aa: CASSEHGQGSGEQFF

j_gene: TRBJ1-5
v_gene: TRBV4-1
abundance: .
d_gene: TRBD1
CDR3nt: TGCGCCAGCAGCCAAGGAGGGGACAGGGTTCAGCCCCAGCATTTT
CDR3aa: CASSQGGDRVQPQHF

j_gene: TRBJ2-1
v_gene: TRBV6-1
abundance: once
d_gene: .
CDR3nt: TGTGCCAGCAGTGTCAACTACAATGAGCAGTTCTTC
CDR3aa: CASSVNYNEQFF

j_gene: TRBJ2-1
v_gene: TRBV13
abundance: once
d_gene: .
CDR3nt: TGTGCCAGCAGCTCCGGGAGCTCCTACAATGAGCAGTTCTTC
CDR3aa: CASSSGSSYNEQFF

j_gene: TRBJ1-1
v_gene: TRBV19
abundance: few
d_gene: TRBD1
CDR3nt: TGTGCCAGTAGTATTACAGGGGCGATTGGTGAAGCTTTCTTT
CDR3aa: CASSITGAIGEAFF

j_gene: TRBJ2-1
v_gene: TRBV7-3
abundance: .
d_gene: .
CDR3nt: TGTGCCAGCGTCGGAGCGCGACTCTCCTACAATGAGCAGTTCTTC
CDR3aa: CASVGARLSYNEQFF

j_gene: TRBJ2-7
v_gene: TRBV16
abundance: .
d_gene: .
CDR3nt: TGTGCCAGCAGCCAAGATGATTACTCCTACGAGCAGTACTTC
CDR3aa: CASSQDDYSYEQYF

j_gene: TRBJ2-7
v_gene: TRBV4-2
abundance: .
d_gene: .
CDR3nt: TGTGCCAGCAGCCAAGACCCCGGGGAGAGCTCCTACGAGCAGTACTTC
CDR3aa: CASSQDPGESSYEQYF

j_gene: TRBJ2-7
v_gene: TRBV4-3
abundance: .
d_gene: .
CDR3nt: TGCGCCAGCAGCCACGGGACCGTTTCCTACGAGCAGTACTTC
CDR3aa: CASSHGTVSYEQYF

j_gene: TRBJ2-1
v_gene: TRBV6-6
abundance: .
d_gene: .
CDR3nt: TGTGCCAGCAGTTACGATCGGTTCTACAATGAGCAGTTCTTC
CDR3aa: CASSYDRFYNEQFF

j_gene: TRBJ2-7
v_gene: TRBV6-5
abundance: .
d_gene: .
CDR3nt: TGTGCCAGCGGACAAGACTCCTACGAGCAGTACTTC
CDR3aa: CASGQDSYEQYF

j_gene: TRBJ2-7
v_gene: TRBV2
abundance: .
d_gene: TRBD2
CDR3nt: TGTGCCAGCAGTGGACTAGCGGGTGCGGGGGCCTCCTACGAGCAGTACTTC
CDR3aa: CASSGLAGAGASYEQYF

j_gene: TRBJ2-1
v_gene: TRBV7-9
abundance: .
d_gene: TRBD2
CDR3nt: TGTGCCAGCAGCTTCCTCGCGGGAGGGCCTCAAGTCGATGAGCAGTTCTTC
CDR3aa: CASSFLAGGPQVDEQFF

j_gene: TRBJ2-1
v_gene: TRBV2
abundance: .
d_gene: .
CDR3nt: TGTGCCAGCACCGGGACTTTTAATGAGCAGTTCTTC
CDR3aa: CASTGTFNEQFF

j_gene: TRBJ2-7
v_gene: TRBV2
abundance: .
d_gene: .
CDR3nt: TGTGCCAGCAGTGAAGCCTCCTCCTACGAGCAGTACTTC
CDR3aa: CASSEASSYEQYF

j_gene: TRBJ1-1
v_gene: TRBV6-5
abundance: .
d_gene: .
CDR3nt: TGTGCCAGCAGTTTCAGGGAGGGGAACACTGAAGCTTTCTTT
CDR3aa: CASSFREGNTEAFF

j_gene: TRBJ2-6
v_gene: TRBV7-9
abundance: .
d_gene: TRBD1
CDR3nt: TGTGCCAGCAGCTCCAGTAGACAGGGTAACTCTGGGGCCAACGTCCTGACTTTC
CDR3aa: CASSSSRQGNSGANVLTF

j_gene: TRBJ2-7
v_gene: TRBV19
abundance: .
d_gene: .
CDR3nt: TGTGCCAGTAGTATAGATCTTGAGGGATACGAGCAGTACTTC
CDR3aa: CASSIDLEGYEQYF

j_gene: TRBJ2-7
v_gene: TRBV6-5
abundance: .
d_gene: TRBD2
CDR3nt: TGTGCCAGCAGTTACTCCGTGGGACTAGATGTTTACGAGCAGTACTTC
CDR3aa: CASSYSVGLDVYEQYF

j_gene: TRBJ1-1
v_gene: TRBV6-5
abundance: .
d_gene: .
CDR3nt: TGTGCCAGCAGTTACTCGATTGGGACAGAAGCTTTCTTT
CDR3aa: CASSYSIGTEAFF

j_gene: TRBJ2-5
v_gene: TRBV7-6
abundance: .
d_gene: .
CDR3nt: TGTGCCAGCAGCCGGGACTTTGGGGAGACCCAGTACTTC
CDR3aa: CASSRDFGETQYF

j_gene: TRBJ2-2
v_gene: TRBV4-1
abundance: .
d_gene: .
CDR3nt: TGCGCCAGCAGCCAGGGCGGGGAGCTGTTTTTT
CDR3aa: CASSQGGELFF

j_gene: TRBJ1-2
v_gene: TRBV27
abundance: .
d_gene: .
CDR3nt: TGTGCCAGCAGTTCCCCGACAGGCTATGGCTACACCTTC
CDR3aa: CASSSPTGYGYTF

j_gene: TRBJ2-1
v_gene: TRBV10-2
abundance: .
d_gene: TRBD2
CDR3nt: TGCGCCAGCGGACTAGCGGGACCCAGGGAGCAGTTCTTC
CDR3aa: CASGLAGPREQFF

j_gene: TRBJ2-5
v_gene: TRBV6-6
abundance: .
d_gene: .
CDR3nt: TGTGCCAGCAGTTACTCGGCTAGGGGAGAGACCCAGTACTTC
CDR3aa: CASSYSARGETQYF

j_gene: TRBJ1-2
v_gene: TRBV28
abundance: .
d_gene: TRBD1
CDR3nt: TGTGCCAGCAGCGACAGGGGGCACGGTGGCTACACCTTC
CDR3aa: CASSDRGHGGYTF

j_gene: TRBJ2-2
v_gene: TRBV6-1
abundance: .
d_gene: .
CDR3nt: TGTGCCAGCGGCAGAGAGAACACCGGGGAGCTGTTTTTT
CDR3aa: CASGRENTGELFF

j_gene: TRBJ2-2
v_gene: TRBV7-8
abundance: .
d_gene: .
CDR3nt: TGTGCCAGCAGCTTAGTTGGCCCCGCCGGGGAGCTGTTTTTT
CDR3aa: CASSLVGPAGELFF

j_gene: TRBJ1-3
v_gene: TRBV19
abundance: .
d_gene: TRBD1
CDR3nt: TGTGCCAGTAGTAGGTATCTCTTTTCCGGGACAGAAAATGGAAACACCATATATTTT
CDR3aa: CASSRYLFSGTENGNTIYF

j_gene: TRBJ2-7
v_gene: TRBV9
abundance: .
d_gene: TRBD1
CDR3nt: TGTGCCAGCAGCGTAGCGGGGGACAGGTACGAGCAGTACTTC
CDR3aa: CASSVAGDRYEQYF

j_gene: TRBJ2-1
v_gene: TRBV5-6
abundance: .
d_gene: TRBD2
CDR3nt: TGTGCCAGCAGCTTGGGGGGAGGGTCCTACAATGAGCAGTTCTTC
CDR3aa: CASSLGGGSYNEQFF

j_gene: TRBJ2-7
v_gene: TRBV5-1
abundance: .
d_gene: .
CDR3nt: TGCGCCAGCAGCCAGGGGCCCTTGGGCTACGAGCAGTACTTC
CDR3aa: CASSQGPLGYEQYF

j_gene: TRBJ2-7
v_gene: TRBV28
abundance: .
d_gene: .
CDR3nt: TGTGCCAGCAGTTTGGGGGTAGATGGGTCCTACGAGCAGTACTTC
CDR3aa: CASSLGVDGSYEQYF

j_gene: TRBJ2-7
v_gene: TRBV6-1
abundance: .
d_gene: .
CDR3nt: TGTGCCAGCAGTGCGACAGCCTTCTCCTACGAGCAGTACTTC
CDR3aa: CASSATAFSYEQYF

j_gene: TRBJ1-5
v_gene: TRBV4-1
abundance: .
d_gene: TRBD1
CDR3nt: TGCGCCAGCAGTCCGGGACAGGCCCGTCCGCCCCAGCATTTT
CDR3aa: CASSPGQARPPQHF

j_gene: TRBJ2-7
v_gene: TRBV6-5
abundance: once
d_gene: .
CDR3nt: TGTGCCAGCAGTTTCGGCGGTTCCCCCTACGAGCAGTACTTC
CDR3aa: CASSFGGSPYEQYF

j_gene: TRBJ2-7
v_gene: TRBV5-6
abundance: .
d_gene: .
CDR3nt: TGTGCCAGCAGCCTGGGGCAGACAGTCTACGAGCAGTACTTC
CDR3aa: CASSLGQTVYEQYF